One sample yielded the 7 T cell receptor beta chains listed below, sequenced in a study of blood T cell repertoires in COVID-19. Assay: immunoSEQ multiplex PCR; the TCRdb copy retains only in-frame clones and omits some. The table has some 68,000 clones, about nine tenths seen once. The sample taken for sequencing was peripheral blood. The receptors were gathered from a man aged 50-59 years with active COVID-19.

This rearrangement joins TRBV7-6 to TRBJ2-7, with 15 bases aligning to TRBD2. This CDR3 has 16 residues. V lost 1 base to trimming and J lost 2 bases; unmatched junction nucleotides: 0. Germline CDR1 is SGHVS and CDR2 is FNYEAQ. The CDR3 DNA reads TGTGCCAGCAGCTTAGGGACTAGCGGGGGGGCCTACGAGCAGTACTTC. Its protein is CASSLGTSGGAYEQYF.

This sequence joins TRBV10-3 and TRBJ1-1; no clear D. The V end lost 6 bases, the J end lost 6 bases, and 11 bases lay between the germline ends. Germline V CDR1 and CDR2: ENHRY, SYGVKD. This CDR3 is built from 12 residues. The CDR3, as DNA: TGTGCCATCAGGGAAAGGGAGGCTGAAGCTTTCTTT. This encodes CAIREREAEAFF.

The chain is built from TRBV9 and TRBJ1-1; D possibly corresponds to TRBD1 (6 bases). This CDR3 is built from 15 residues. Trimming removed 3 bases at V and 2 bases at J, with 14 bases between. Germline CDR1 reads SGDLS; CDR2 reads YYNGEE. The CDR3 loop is CASSATTGRNTEAFF. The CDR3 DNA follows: TGTGCCAGCAGCGCAACCACAGGGAGAAACACTGAAGCTTTCTTT.

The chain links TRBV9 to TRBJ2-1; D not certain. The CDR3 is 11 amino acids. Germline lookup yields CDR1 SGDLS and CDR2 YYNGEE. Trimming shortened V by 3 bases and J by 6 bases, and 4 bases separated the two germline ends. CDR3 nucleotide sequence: TGTGCCAGCAGCGCGTTCAATGAGCAGTTCTTC. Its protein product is CASSAFNEQFF. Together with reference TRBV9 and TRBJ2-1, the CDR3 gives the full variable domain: DSGVTQTPKHLITATGQRVTLRCSPRSGDLSVYWYQQSLDQGLQFLIQYYNGEERAKGNILERFSAQQFPDLHSELNLSSLELGDSALYFCASSAFNEQFFGPGTRLTVL.

The CDR3 coding sequence is TGTGCCAGTAGTATGAGGGACAGCCGTAAGGACGAGCAGTACTTC. It translates to CASSMRDSRKDEQYF. This rearrangement joins TRBV19 to TRBJ2-7; 7 bases match TRBD1. CDR3 length: 15 residues. V trimming: 3 bases; J trimming: 5 bases; junction bases outside the gene matches: 10. From germline, CDR1 is LNHDA and CDR2 SQIVND (reference sequence).

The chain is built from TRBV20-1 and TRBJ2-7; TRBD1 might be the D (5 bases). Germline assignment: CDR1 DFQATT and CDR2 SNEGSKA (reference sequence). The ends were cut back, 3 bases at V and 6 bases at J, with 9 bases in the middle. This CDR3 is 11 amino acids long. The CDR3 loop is CSARGRSEQYF. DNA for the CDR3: TGCAGTGCTAGGGGGCGAAGCGAGCAGTACTTC.

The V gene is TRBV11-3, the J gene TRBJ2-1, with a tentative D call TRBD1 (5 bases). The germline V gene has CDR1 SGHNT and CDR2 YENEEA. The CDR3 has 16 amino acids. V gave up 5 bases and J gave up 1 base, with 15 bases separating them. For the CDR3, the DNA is TGTGCCAGCAGCCTTGGGGCAGGAAGGTCCTACAATGAGCAGTTCTTC. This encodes CASSLGAGRSYNEQFF.